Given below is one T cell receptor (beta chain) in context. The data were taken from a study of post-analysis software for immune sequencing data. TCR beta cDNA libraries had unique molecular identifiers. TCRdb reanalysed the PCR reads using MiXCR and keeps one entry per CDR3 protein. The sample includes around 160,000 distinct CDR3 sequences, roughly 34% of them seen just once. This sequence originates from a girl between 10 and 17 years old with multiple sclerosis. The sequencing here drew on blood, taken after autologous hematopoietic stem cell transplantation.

The CDR3 coding sequence is TGCAGTGCTCCACTTAGGGCACCCCAGGACTACACCTTC. Translating it yields CSAPLRAPQDYTF. This chain links TRBV20-1 with TRBJ1-2; D not resolved. The germline V gene has CDR1 DFQATT and CDR2 SNEGSKA (reference sequence). V lost 5 bases, J lost 10 bases, and 20 bases lay in between. This CDR3 is built from 13 residues.